Listed here are 29 T cell receptor beta chains from one sample, sequenced in a study of T cell changes during pregnancy in multiple sclerosis (dated by TCRdb to about 2019). The library relied on the immunoSEQ multiplex PCR assay. TCRdb's version of the immuneACCESS table is confined to in-frame rearrangements and falls short of the full clone set. An unresolved V gene accounts for under half of the shortfall where checked; the remainder is of unknown origin. The sample table holds about 38,000 clones, of which around 93% were seen once. Around 0.4% of the sample rests with the top ten. The sequencing used CD4+ T cells from peripheral blood mononuclear cells, collected in the second trimester of pregnancy. The source of these receptors is a female donor with multiple sclerosis, enrolled in a pregnancy study.

This rearrangement joins TRBV6-5 to TRBJ2-5; D is unresolved. This CDR3 has 13 residues. V dropped 7 bases and J dropped 2 bases, with 11 bases sitting between them. Germline V CDR1 and CDR2: MNHEY, SVGAGI. CDR3: CASNPGWQETQYF. The CDR3 DNA sequence: TGTGCCAGCAATCCCGGGTGGCAAGAGACCCAGTACTTC.

The chain employs TRBV19 and TRBJ1-1; D gene uncertain. The V end was cut by 9 bases, the J end by 6 bases, with 23 bases between. The CDR3 extends over 15 amino acids. The germline gives CDR1 LNHDA, CDR2 SQIVND (reference sequence). The CDR3 DNA reads as TGTGCCAGCTCAGCGCTCCGATTTGTCAGCGCTGAAGCTTTCTTT. This encodes CASSALRFVSAEAFF.

This chain links TRBV7-2 with TRBJ2-5; 10 bases are shared with TRBD2. The CDR3 contains 16 residues. V gave up 2 bases and J gave up 4 bases; unmatched junction bases: 7. The germline CDR1 and CDR2 sequences are SGHTA and FQGNSA. The CDR3 loop is CASSLRGAGGGETQYF. For the CDR3, the DNA is TGTGCCAGCAGCTTAAGAGGAGCGGGGGGGGGAGAGACCCAGTACTTC.

The genes are TRBV6-1 and TRBJ1-1, with D unclear. This CDR3 has 14 amino acids. Germline CDR1 is MNHNS and CDR2 is SASEGT. V was shortened by 3 bases and J by 2 bases, with 10 bases between the two germline ends. CDR3 sequence: CASSDDTLNTEAFF. As DNA, the CDR3 is TGTGCCAGCAGTGATGACACATTAAACACTGAAGCTTTCTTT.

The chain couples TRBV10-1 to TRBJ2-2, with D perhaps TRBD2 (6 bases). The CDR3 covers 11 residues. The V gene lost 10 bases and the J gene lost 5 bases, with 8 bases spanning the gap. Per germline, CDR1 WNHNN and CDR2 SYGVQD (reference sequence). The CDR3 sequence is CATRGTGELFF. The CDR3 DNA follows: TGCGCCACCCGGGGGACCGGGGAGCTGTTTTTT.

The chain combines TRBV7-2 with TRBJ2-1, with D perhaps matching TRBD1 (6 bases). Germline CDR1 is SGHTA and CDR2 is FQGNSA. The ends were cut back, 1 base at V and 4 bases at J, with 8 bases in the middle. The CDR3 spans 14 residues. Written as DNA, the CDR3 is TGTGCCAGCAGCTTAGGGGGGCCTTACAATGAGCAGTTCTTC. This gives the protein CASSLGGPYNEQFF.

The V gene is TRBV28, the J gene TRBJ2-2; D is perhaps TRBD1 (5 bases). There are 15 residues in the CDR3. Trimming took 0 bases from V and 0 from J, leaving 5 bases between them. In germline, CDR1 is MDHEN, CDR2 SYDVKM. DNA of the CDR3: TGTGCCAGCAGTTTATGGACAGCGAACACCGGGGAGCTGTTTTTT. It translates to CASSLWTANTGELFF.

This sequence joins TRBV13 and TRBJ2-5, with D perhaps matching TRBD2 (6 bases). The germline gives CDR1 PRHDT, CDR2 FYEKMQ (reference sequence). The CDR3 runs 15 residues. V was cut by 2 bases and J by 5 bases, with 15 bases left in between. DNA for the CDR3: TGTGCCAGCAGCTTACAGGGAGGAGGGATGGAGACCCAGTACTTC. Protein sequence: CASSLQGGGMETQYF.

V gene TRBV7-3 combines with J gene TRBJ2-2; a possible D gene is TRBD1 (6 bases). V was clipped by 3 bases and J by 5 bases, with 7 bases between them. The CDR3 has 13 residues. Germline CDR1 and CDR2: SGHTA and FQGTGA. The CDR3: CASSFTGTGELFF. The DNA of the CDR3 is TGTGCCAGCAGCTTTACAGGGACCGGGGAGCTGTTTTTT.

The chain recombines TRBV7-9 with TRBJ1-3, with TRBD1 matching over 9 bases. Trimming removed 4 bases from V and 8 bases from J; junction bases left unmatched: 3. The length of the CDR3 is 13 residues. Germline V CDR1 and CDR2: SEHNR, FQNEAQ (reference sequence). The CDR3 region has the DNA TGTGCCAGCAGCTCGGGACAGGGAGACACCATATATTTT. It specifies CASSSGQGDTIYF.

The chain employs TRBV7-6 and TRBJ2-1; the match to TRBD2 covers 14 bases. Germline lookup yields CDR1 SGHVS and CDR2 FNYEAQ. Trimming took 6 bases from V and 6 from J; bases not matched to a gene: 7. The CDR3 loop spans 16 amino acids. CDR3 DNA: TGTGCCAGCAGTCTAGGACTAGCGGGGGGTTCCAATGAGCAGTTCTTC. It translates to CASSLGLAGGSNEQFF.

This clone was counted once. This chain uses TRBV19 with TRBJ2-6; 12 bases fit TRBD2. Trimming cost V 4 bases and J 0 bases; bases outside gene matches: 10. The CDR3 extends over 20 amino acids. CDR1 and CDR2 (germline): LNHDA, SQIVND (reference sequence). CDR3 bases: TGTGCCAGTAGTACACGAAAATCACTAGCGGGGGGCTCTGGGGCCAACGTCCTGACTTTC. It yields the protein CASSTRKSLAGGSGANVLTF.

This chain uses TRBV7-3 with TRBJ2-3; D gene uncertain. V lost 5 bases, J lost 4 bases, and 7 bases lay in between. The CDR3 is 12 residues long. From germline, CDR1 is SGHTA and CDR2 FQGTGA. The CDR3 DNA is TGTGCCAGCAGCCTTACACCAGATACGCAGTATTTT. Amino acids: CASSLTPDTQYF.

The chain employs TRBV11-1 and TRBJ1-2; D is possibly TRBD1 (6 bases). V was trimmed by 5 bases and J by 2 bases, leaving 21 bases between them. Germline CDR1 SGHAT, CDR2 FQDESV (reference sequence). This CDR3 comprises 17 residues. CDR3 in amino acids: CASSHPSRDTINYGYTF. CDR3 in DNA: TGTGCCAGCAGCCACCCTTCCCGGGACACGATAAACTATGGCTACACCTTC.

The chain employs TRBV28 and TRBJ1-3; D may be TRBD1 (6 bases). Per germline, CDR1 MDHEN and CDR2 SYDVKM. V lost 7 bases and J lost 6, with 19 bases in between. This CDR3 is built from 15 residues. CDR3 region: CASNLGRGRENTIYF. CDR3 DNA sequence: TGTGCCAGCAACTTGGGGCGGGGGCGGGAAAACACCATATATTTT.

This chain connects TRBV10-2 to TRBJ2-7; the D is unclear. CDR1 is WSHSY, CDR2 SAAADI, per germline. V dropped 8 bases and J dropped 3 bases, with 11 bases sitting between them. This CDR3 contains 12 residues. The CDR3 DNA follows: TGCGCCAGCGCGCCGAGAGGCTACGAGCAGTACTTC. Translation: CASAPRGYEQYF.

V is TRBV6-1 and J is TRBJ1-1, with no clear D. Germline CDR1 reads MNHNS; CDR2 reads SASEGT. This CDR3 is 11 amino acids long. CDR3 sequence: CSSGETREAFF. CDR3 DNA sequence: TGTTCAAGCGGGGAGACAAGAGAAGCTTTCTTT.

The chain is built from TRBV10-1 and TRBJ1-1; 10 bases fit TRBD1. The ends lost 6 bases at V and 11 bases at J; junction bases unmatched: 6. Germline V lookup: CDR1 WNHNN, CDR2 SYGVQD (reference sequence). The CDR3 is 12 residues long. The DNA for the CDR3 is TGCGCCAGCAGGAGGGACAGGGGTAGGGCTTTCTTT. This translates into CASRRDRGRAFF.

The chain combines TRBV5-1 with TRBJ2-5; tentative D call: TRBD2 (5 bases). This CDR3 comprises 15 residues. Trimming stripped 0 bases from V and 5 bases from J, with 14 bases between. CDR1 and CDR2 from the germline V gene are SGHRS and YFSETQ. The CDR3 spells CASSLGAGIDETQYF. The CDR3 nucleotides read TGCGCCAGCAGCTTGGGGGCCGGGATCGACGAGACCCAGTACTTC.

The V call is TRBV5-1, the J call TRBJ2-5; D perhaps matches TRBD2 (7 bases). The V gene's germline CDR1 is SGHRS and CDR2 YFSETQ. This CDR3 comprises 15 residues. Trimming removed 4 bases from V and 7 bases from J, with 20 bases in between. The chain's CDR3 is CASSTLQGGKGTQYF. The CDR3 DNA follows: TGCGCCAGCAGCACACTACAGGGAGGGAAGGGGACCCAGTACTTC. Looking up the rest from reference TRBV5-1 and TRBJ2-5 gives the full variable domain: KAGVTQTPRYLIKTRGQQVTLSCSPISGHRSVSWYQQTPGQGLQFLFEYFSETQRNKGNFPGRFSGRQFSNSRSEMNVSTLELGDSALYLCASSTLQGGKGTQYFGPGTRLLVL.

V is TRBV5-5 and J is TRBJ1-2; D is perhaps TRBD1 (6 bases). Trimming pared 4 bases from V and 7 bases from J, leaving 14 bases between. The CDR3 length is 13 residues. Germline V gene data show CDR1 as SGHKS and CDR2 as YYEKEE (reference sequence). As DNA, the CDR3 is TGTGCCAGCAGCAAAGAGGGGGTGGGTGGCTACACCTTC. The encoded protein is CASSKEGVGGYTF.

The gene calls are TRBV5-4 and TRBJ1-2, with TRBD1 matching 7 bases. The CDR3 contains 16 residues. CDR1 is SGHNT, CDR2 YYREEE, per germline (reference sequence). Unmatched junction bases numbered 10, after V lost 1 base and J lost 4 bases. The CDR3 loop is CASSLNGQEWSYGYTF. CDR3 bases: TGTGCCAGCAGCTTGAACGGACAGGAGTGGTCCTATGGCTACACCTTC.

This chain connects TRBV7-8 to TRBJ1-4; D might be TRBD1 (6 bases). The CDR3 sequence is 16 residues long. Trimming stripped 1 base from V and 0 bases from J, with 9 bases between. Per germline, CDR1 SGHVS and CDR2 FQNEAQ. Here the CDR3 DNA reads TGTGCCAGCAGCTTAGAAGGGGGGGCAACTAATGAAAAACTGTTTTTT. It codes for CASSLEGGATNEKLFF.

The chain employs TRBV15 and TRBJ2-7, with 9 nucleotides matching TRBD1. Trimming at V came to 0 bases and at J to 2 bases, leaving 2 bases not matched to a gene. The germline V gene has CDR1 LNHNV and CDR2 YYDKDF (reference sequence). CDR3 length: 15 amino acids. The CDR3 region is CATSREDRGPYEQYF. The DNA for the CDR3 is TGTGCCACCAGCAGAGAGGACAGGGGACCCTACGAGCAGTACTTC.

The chain recombines TRBV29-1 with TRBJ2-7; possible D gene TRBD2, 5 bases. This CDR3 region has 12 residues. The ends were cut back, 2 bases at V and 2 bases at J, with 7 bases in the middle. Germline loops: CDR1 SQVTM, CDR2 ANQGSEA. In nucleotides, the CDR3 is TGCAGCGTTGAACGGGGTACCTACGAGCAGTACTTC. Translation gives CSVERGTYEQYF.

V and J are TRBV5-4 and TRBJ2-1; TRBD1 is a possible D gene (6 bases). This CDR3 comprises 14 residues. From germline, CDR1 is SGHNT and CDR2 YYREEE (reference sequence). The germline V and J ends were trimmed by 2 bases and 10 bases, with 16 bases remaining between them. CDR3 nucleotides: TGTGCCAGCAGCTTCGACAGGCCCCTTGGGGAGCAGTTCTTC. Protein sequence: CASSFDRPLGEQFF.

This clone appeared once. This chain joins TRBV6-1 and TRBJ1-5, with no clear D. This CDR3 is 15 amino acids long. The germline gives CDR1 MNHNS, CDR2 SASEGT. The V end lost 1 base, the J end lost 4 bases, and 11 bases lay between the germline ends. The CDR3 bases are TGTGCCAGCAGTGAAGTAGGAGGGTTTAATCAGCCCCAGCATTTT. Translating it yields CASSEVGGFNQPQHF.

The V gene is TRBV19, the J gene TRBJ2-6; a possible D gene is TRBD1 (5 bases). Germline V gene lookup returns CDR1 LNHDA and CDR2 SQIVND (reference sequence). CDR3 length equals 17 residues. V was shortened by 7 bases and J by 2 bases, with 18 bases between the two germline ends. CDR3: CASTGAIGEAGANVLTF. The CDR3 region has the DNA TGTGCCAGTACCGGAGCCATAGGGGAAGCTGGGGCCAACGTCCTGACTTTC.

The rearrangement joins TRBV7-2 to TRBJ2-3; the D gene is possibly TRBD2 (6 bases). Germline assignment: CDR1 SGHTA and CDR2 FQGNSA. This CDR3 region has 16 residues. Trimming pared 5 bases from V and 0 bases from J, leaving 15 bases between. CDR3 region: CASSQGTGLSTDTQYF. CDR3 bases: TGTGCCAGCAGCCAAGGGACTGGCCTAAGCACAGATACGCAGTATTTT.